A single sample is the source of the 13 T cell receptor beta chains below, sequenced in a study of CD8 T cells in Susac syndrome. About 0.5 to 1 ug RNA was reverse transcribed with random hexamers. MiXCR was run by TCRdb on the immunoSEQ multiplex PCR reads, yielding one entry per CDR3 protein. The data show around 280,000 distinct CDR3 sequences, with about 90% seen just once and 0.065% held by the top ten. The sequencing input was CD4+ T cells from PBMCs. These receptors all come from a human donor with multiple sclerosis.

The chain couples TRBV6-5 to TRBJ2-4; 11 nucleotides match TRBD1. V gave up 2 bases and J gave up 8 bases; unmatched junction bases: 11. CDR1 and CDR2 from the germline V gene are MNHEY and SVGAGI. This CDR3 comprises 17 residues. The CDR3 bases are TGTGCCAGCAGTTACGCATCCGGGACAGGGGGAATCGACATTCAGTACTTC. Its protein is CASSYASGTGGIDIQYF.

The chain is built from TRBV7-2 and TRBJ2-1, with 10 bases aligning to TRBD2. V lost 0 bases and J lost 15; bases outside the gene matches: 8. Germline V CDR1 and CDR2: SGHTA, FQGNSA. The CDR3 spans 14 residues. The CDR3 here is CASSLASGRTNRFF. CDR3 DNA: TGTGCCAGCAGCTTAGCTAGCGGGAGGACGAATCGGTTCTTC.

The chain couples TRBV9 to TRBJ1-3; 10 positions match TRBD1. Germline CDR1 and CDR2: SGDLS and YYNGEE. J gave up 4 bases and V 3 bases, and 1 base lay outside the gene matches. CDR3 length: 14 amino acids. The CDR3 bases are TGTGCCAGCAGCGGACAGGGGGCAGGAAACACCATATATTTT. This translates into CASSGQGAGNTIYF. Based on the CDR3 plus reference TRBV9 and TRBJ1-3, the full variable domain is DSGVTQTPKHLITATGQRVTLRCSPRSGDLSVYWYQQSLDQGLQFLIQYYNGEERAKGNILERFSAQQFPDLHSELNLSSLELGDSALYFCASSGQGAGNTIYFGEGSWLTVV.

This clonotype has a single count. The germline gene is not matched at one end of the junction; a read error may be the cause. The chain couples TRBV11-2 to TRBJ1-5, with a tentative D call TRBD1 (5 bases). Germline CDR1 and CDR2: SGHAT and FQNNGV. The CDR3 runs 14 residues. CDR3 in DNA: TGTGCCAGCAGCACCAACGGGGACTATCAACCCCAGCATTTT. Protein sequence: CASSTNGDYQPQHF.

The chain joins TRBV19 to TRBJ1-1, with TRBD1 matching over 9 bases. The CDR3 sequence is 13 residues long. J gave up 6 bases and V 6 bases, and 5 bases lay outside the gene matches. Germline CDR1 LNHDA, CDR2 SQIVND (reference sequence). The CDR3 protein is CASRQQGASEAFF. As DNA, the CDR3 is TGTGCCAGTAGACAACAGGGGGCTTCTGAAGCTTTCTTT. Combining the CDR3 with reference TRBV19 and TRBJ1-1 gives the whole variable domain DGGITQSPKYLFRKEGQNVTLSCEQNLNHDAMYWYRQDPGQGLRLIYYSQIVNDFQKGDIAEGYSVSREKKESFPLTVTSAQKNPTAFYLCASRQQGASEAFFGQGTRLTVV.

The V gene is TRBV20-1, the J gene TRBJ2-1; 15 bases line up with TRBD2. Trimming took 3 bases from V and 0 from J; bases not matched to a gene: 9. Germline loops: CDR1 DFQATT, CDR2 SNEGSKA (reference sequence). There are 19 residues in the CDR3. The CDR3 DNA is TGCAGTGCTAGGTCCCCGGGACTAGCGGGGGGAAGCTCCTACAATGAGCAGTTCTTC. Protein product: CSARSPGLAGGSSYNEQFF.

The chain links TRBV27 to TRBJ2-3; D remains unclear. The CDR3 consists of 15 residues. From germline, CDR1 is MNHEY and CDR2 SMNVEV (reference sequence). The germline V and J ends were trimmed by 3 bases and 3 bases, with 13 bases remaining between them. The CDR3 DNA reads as TGTGCCAGCAGTTTTGAGCCCATTGGAACAGATACGCAGTATTTT. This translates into CASSFEPIGTDTQYF.

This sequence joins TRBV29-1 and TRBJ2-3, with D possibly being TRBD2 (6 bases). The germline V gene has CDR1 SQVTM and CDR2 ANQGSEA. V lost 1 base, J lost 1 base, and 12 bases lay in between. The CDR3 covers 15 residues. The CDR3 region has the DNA TGCAGCGTTGAAGGTGGCGGGGTTGGCACAGATACGCAGTATTTT. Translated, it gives CSVEGGGVGTDTQYF.

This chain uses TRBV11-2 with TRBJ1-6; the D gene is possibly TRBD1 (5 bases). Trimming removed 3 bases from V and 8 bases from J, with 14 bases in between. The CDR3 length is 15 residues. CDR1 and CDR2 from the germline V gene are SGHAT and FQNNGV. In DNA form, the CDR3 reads TGTGCCAGCAGCTTGAACAGGCCGCCGGATTCACCCCTCCACTTT. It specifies CASSLNRPPDSPLHF.

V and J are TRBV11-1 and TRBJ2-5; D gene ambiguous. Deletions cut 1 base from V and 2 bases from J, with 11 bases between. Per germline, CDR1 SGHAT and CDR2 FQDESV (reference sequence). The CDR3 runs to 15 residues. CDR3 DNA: TGTGCCAGCAGCTTAGTGAGCCTACAGCAAGAGACCCAGTACTTC. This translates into CASSLVSLQQETQYF.

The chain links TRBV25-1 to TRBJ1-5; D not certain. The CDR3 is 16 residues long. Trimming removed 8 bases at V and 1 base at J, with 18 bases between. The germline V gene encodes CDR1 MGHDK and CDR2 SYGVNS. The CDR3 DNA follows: TGTGCCAGCGGTCTAAGGAGTGGTAAAAGCAATCAGCCCCAGCATTTT. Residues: CASGLRSGKSNQPQHF.

The CDR3 nucleotides read TGTGCCAGCAGCTCACAGGGGGCGCCGGGGACTGAAGCTTTCTTT. This gives the protein CASSSQGAPGTEAFF. V usage is TRBV7-2 and J usage is TRBJ1-1; 9 bases are shared with TRBD1. The germline gives CDR1 SGHTA, CDR2 FQGNSA. The CDR3 runs to 15 residues. The V gene end was trimmed by 4 bases and the J gene end by 5 bases; junction bases not matched to a gene: 8. Full variable domain (remainder filled in from reference TRBV7-2 and TRBJ1-1): GAGVSQSPSNKVTEKGKDVELRCDPISGHTALYWYRQSLGQGLEFLIYFQGNSAPDKSGLPSDRFSAERTGGSVSTLTIQRTQQEDSAVYLCASSSQGAPGTEAFFGQGTRLTVV.

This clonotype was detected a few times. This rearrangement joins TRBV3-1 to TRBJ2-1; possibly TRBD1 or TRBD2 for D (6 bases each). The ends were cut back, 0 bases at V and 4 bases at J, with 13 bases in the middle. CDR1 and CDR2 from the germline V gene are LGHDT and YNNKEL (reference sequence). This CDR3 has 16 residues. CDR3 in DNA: TGTGCCAGCAGCCAAGATGGAGGGGGGCTTTACAATGAGCAGTTCTTC. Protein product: CASSQDGGGLYNEQFF.